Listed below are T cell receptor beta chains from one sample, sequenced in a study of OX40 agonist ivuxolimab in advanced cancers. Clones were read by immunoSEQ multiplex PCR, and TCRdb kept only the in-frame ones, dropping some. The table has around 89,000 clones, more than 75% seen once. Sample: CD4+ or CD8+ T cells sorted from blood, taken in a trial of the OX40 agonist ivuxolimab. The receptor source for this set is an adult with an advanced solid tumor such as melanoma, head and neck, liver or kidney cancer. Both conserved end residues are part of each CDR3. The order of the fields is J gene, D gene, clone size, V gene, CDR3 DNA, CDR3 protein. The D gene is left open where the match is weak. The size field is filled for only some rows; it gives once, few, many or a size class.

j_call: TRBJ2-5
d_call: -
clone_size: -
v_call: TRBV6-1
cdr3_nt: TGTGCCAGCCTCGATCGGATACGGTCAGAGACCCAGTACTTC
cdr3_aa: CASLDRIRSETQYF

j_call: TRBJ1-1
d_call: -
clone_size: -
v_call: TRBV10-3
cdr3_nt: TGTGCCATCAGCCCCCCCGGGGGCACTGAAGCTTTCTTT
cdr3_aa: CAISPPGGTEAFF

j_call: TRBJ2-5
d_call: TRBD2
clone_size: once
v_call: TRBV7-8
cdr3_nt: TGTGCCAGCAGCTTCTCCCGGGAGAGCGGGGGACCATACTTC
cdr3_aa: CASSFSRESGGPYF

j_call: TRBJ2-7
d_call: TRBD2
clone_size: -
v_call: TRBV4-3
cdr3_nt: TGCGCCAGCAGCCAAGCGGGTCTAGCGGGGACCGAGCAGTACTTC
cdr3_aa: CASSQAGLAGTEQYF

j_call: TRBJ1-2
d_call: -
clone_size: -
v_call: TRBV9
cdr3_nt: TGTGCCAGCAGCGTGGGGGCCCCCGGAGGGGGTGGCTACACCTTC
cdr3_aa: CASSVGAPGGGGYTF

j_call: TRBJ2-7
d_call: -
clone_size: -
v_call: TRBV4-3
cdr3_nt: TGCGCCAGCAGCCAAGTCCTTAGCTCCTCCTACGAGCAGTACTTC
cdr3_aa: CASSQVLSSSYEQYF

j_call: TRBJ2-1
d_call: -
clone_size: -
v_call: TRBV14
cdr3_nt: TGTGCCAGCAGCCACGACAGTTACAATGAGCAGTTCTTC
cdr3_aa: CASSHDSYNEQFF

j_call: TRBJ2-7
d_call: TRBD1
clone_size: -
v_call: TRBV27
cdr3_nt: TGTGCCAGCAGTTTGACAGGGATCGGCGGCTACGAGCAGTACTTC
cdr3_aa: CASSLTGIGGYEQYF

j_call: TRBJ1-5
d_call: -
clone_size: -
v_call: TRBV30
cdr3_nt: TGTGCCTGGAGTGACCCAAGGACGGGTCAGCCCCAGCATTTT
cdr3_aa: CAWSDPRTGQPQHF

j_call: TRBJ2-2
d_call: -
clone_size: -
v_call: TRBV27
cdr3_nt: TGTGCCAGCAGTTTAGTGGCTGCATTAGGCACCGGGGAGCTGTTTTTT
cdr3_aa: CASSLVAALGTGELFF

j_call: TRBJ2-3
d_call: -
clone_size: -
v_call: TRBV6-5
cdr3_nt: TGTGCCAGCAGTTACCGGGGCGCAGATACGCAGTATTTT
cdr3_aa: CASSYRGADTQYF

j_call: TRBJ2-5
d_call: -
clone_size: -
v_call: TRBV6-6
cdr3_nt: TGTGCCAGCAGGGCGTCCTCAGAGCCCCAAGAGACCCAGTACTTC
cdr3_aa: CASRASSEPQETQYF

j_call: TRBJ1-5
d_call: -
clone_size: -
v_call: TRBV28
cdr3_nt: TGTGCCAGCAGTTTAACAACATCGGGCAATCAGCCCCAGCATTTT
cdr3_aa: CASSLTTSGNQPQHF

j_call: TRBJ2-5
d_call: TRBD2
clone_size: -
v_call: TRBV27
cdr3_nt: TGTGCCAGCAGGCCTAGCGGGAGTGGAGAGACCCAGTACTTC
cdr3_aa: CASRPSGSGETQYF

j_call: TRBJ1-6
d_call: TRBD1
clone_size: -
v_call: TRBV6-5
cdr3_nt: TGTGCCAGCAGTTACCGGACAGGGGAAGGTCAGTCCCTCCACTTT
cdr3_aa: CASSYRTGEGQSLHF

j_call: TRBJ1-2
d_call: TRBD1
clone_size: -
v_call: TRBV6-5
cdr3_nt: TGTGCCAGCAGCATACAGGGGGCTGGTGGCTACACCTTC
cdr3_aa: CASSIQGAGGYTF

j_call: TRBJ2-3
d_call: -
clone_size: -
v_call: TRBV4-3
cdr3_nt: TGCGCCAGCAGCCAAGACAGGTATTCAGATACGCAGTATTTT
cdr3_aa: CASSQDRYSDTQYF

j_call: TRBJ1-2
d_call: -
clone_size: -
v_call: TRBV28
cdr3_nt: TGTGCCAGCAGTTTAGAAGGACAGCCCAACTATGGCTACACCTTC
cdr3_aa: CASSLEGQPNYGYTF

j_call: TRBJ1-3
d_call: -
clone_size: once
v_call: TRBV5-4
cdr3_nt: TGTGCCAGCAGCTACTATGGTTCTGGAAACACCATATATTTT
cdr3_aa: CASSYYGSGNTIYF

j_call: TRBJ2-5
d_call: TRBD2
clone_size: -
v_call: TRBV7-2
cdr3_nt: TGTGCCAGCAGTAAAACTAGCGGGAGGGCACGGGAGACCCAGTACTTC
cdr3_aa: CASSKTSGRARETQYF

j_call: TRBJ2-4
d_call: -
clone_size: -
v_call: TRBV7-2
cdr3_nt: TGTGCCAGCAGATCGACAGAGGCCAAAAACATTCAGTACTTC
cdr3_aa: CASRSTEAKNIQYF

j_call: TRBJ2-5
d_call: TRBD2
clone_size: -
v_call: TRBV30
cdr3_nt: TGTGCCTCCAATAGCGGGGGGGCCACAGAGACCCAGTACTTC
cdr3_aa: CASNSGGATETQYF

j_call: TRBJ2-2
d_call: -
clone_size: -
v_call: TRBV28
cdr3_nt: TGTGCCAGCATCCAGTCAGGTTCTACACCCACCGGGGAGCTGTTTTTT
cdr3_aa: CASIQSGSTPTGELFF

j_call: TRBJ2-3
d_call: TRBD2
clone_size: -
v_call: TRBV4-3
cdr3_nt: TGCGCCAGCAGCCAATCGGGACTAGCCCGCACAGATACGCAGTATTTT
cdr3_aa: CASSQSGLARTDTQYF

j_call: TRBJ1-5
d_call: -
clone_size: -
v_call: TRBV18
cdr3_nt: TGTGCCAGCTCACCACAGGCACCGAGTAGCAATCAGCCCCAGCATTTT
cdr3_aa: CASSPQAPSSNQPQHF

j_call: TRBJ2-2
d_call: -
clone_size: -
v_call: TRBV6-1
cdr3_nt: TGTGCCAGCAGTGAAGGATGGGGCGGGGAGCTGTTTTTT
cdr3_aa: CASSEGWGGELFF

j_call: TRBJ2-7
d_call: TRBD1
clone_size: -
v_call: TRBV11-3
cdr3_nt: TGTGCCAGCAGTTCAGGGACAGGGGTCGAGCAGTACTTC
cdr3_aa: CASSSGTGVEQYF

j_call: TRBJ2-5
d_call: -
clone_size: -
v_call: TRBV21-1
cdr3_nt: TGTGCCAGCAGCAAACTAGACGGACAGGGGGCGGTGGAGGAGACCCAGTACTTC
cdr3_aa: CASSKLDGQGAVEETQYF

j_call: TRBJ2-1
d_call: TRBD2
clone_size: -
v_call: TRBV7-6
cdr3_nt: TGTGCCAGCAGCCAGACGACTAGCGGGAGCTCCTACAATGAGCAGTTCTTC
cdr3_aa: CASSQTTSGSSYNEQFF

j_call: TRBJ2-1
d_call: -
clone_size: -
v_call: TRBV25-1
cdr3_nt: TGTGCCAGCAGTGTTCTTGGGGCCTACAATGAGCAGTTCTTC
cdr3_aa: CASSVLGAYNEQFF

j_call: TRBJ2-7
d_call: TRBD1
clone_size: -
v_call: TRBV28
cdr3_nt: TGTGCCAGCAGTAATGGACAGGCAAGGTACGAGCAGTACTTC
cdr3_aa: CASSNGQARYEQYF

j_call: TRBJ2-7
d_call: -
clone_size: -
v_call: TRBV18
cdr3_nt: TGTGCCAGCTCACCAAACTACGAGCAGTACTTC
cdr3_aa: CASSPNYEQYF